One and the same sample provided the 27 T cell receptor beta chains below, sequenced in a study of Graves' ophthalmopathy and Graves' hyperthyroidism. Amplified TCR beta CDR3 regions were obtained using RNA transcripts as template. RT-PCR with HTBI primers came first, then second-round multiplex PCR. TCRdb analysed the multiplex PCR reads with MiXCR anew, one entry per CDR3 protein. The sample yields over 650,000 distinct CDR3 sequences, 35% to 50% seen once. What was sequenced was peripheral blood. The receptors derive from an adult man with Graves' ophthalmopathy.

This clonotype was detected many times. The chain joins TRBV7-8 to TRBJ2-6; TRBD1 matches 8 bases. Germline V gene sequence: CDR1 SGHVS, CDR2 FQNEAQ. The junction had 4 bases not matched to a gene; V was cut back by 1 base and J by 2 bases. The length of the CDR3 is 17 residues. The chain's CDR3 is CASSLGPTGAGANVLTF. In DNA form, the CDR3 reads TGTGCCAGCAGCTTAGGACCGACAGGGGCTGGGGCCAACGTCCTGACTTTC. Supplemented by reference TRBV7-8 and TRBJ2-6, the full variable domain reads GAGVSQSPRYKVAKRGQDVALRCDPISGHVSLFWYQQALGQGPEFLTYFQNEAQLDKSGLPSDRFFAERPEGSVSTLKIQRTQQEDSAVYLCASSLGPTGAGANVLTFGAGSRLTVL.

This clonotype was picked up many times. V gene TRBV2 combines with J gene TRBJ1-1, with D perhaps TRBD1 (6 bases). The CDR3 length is 14 residues. From germline, CDR1 is SNHLY and CDR2 FYNNEI. Trimming removed 7 bases from V and 1 base from J, with 13 bases in between. This chain's CDR3 is CASTTRGQNTEAFF. The CDR3 nucleotides are TGTGCCAGCACTACCAGGGGTCAGAACACTGAAGCTTTCTTT.

This clonotype was observed at least ten times. The chain has TRBV2 and TRBJ1-2; D possibly corresponds to TRBD1 (6 bases). The CDR3 is made up of 13 amino acids. Germline CDR1 and CDR2: SNHLY and FYNNEI. Trimming cost V 6 bases and J 8 bases, with 16 bases left between them. This CDR3 is CASRVPGHHGYTF. In nucleotides, the CDR3 is TGTGCCAGCAGGGTTCCGGGACACCACGGCTACACCTTC. Full variable domain (missing parts from reference TRBV2 and TRBJ1-2): EPEVTQTPSHQVTQMGQEVILRCVPISNHLYFYWYRQILGQKVEFLVSFYNNEISEKSEIFDDQFSVERPDGSNFTLKIRSTKLEDSAMYFCASRVPGHHGYTFGSGTRLTVV.

This chain links TRBV20-1 with TRBJ2-7; 12 positions agree with TRBD1. The V and J ends lost 6 bases and 5 bases, in that order; junction bases with no gene match: 5. This CDR3 comprises 13 residues. Germline lookup yields CDR1 DFQATT and CDR2 SNEGSKA (reference sequence). The CDR3 loop reads CSAGTGGGDEQYF. The CDR3 DNA sequence: TGCAGTGCAGGGACAGGGGGCGGAGACGAGCAGTACTTC.

As to this clonotype: Being one base from a much bigger clone, this may be a read error. The chain links TRBV5-1 to TRBJ1-3; no firm D call. CDR3 length: 15 amino acids. Germline CDR1 and CDR2: SGHRS and YFSETQ. CDR3 amino acids: CASSRETGDGNTIYF. The CDR3, as DNA: TGTGCCAGCAGCCGAGAGACGGGAGACGGAAACACCATATATTTT.

This clonotype was detected many times. The chain uses TRBV2 and TRBJ1-2; TRBD1 matches at 7 bases. The CDR3 sequence is 13 residues long. Germline lookup yields CDR1 SNHLY and CDR2 FYNNEI. With V trimmed by 3 bases and J by 7 bases, 5 bases remained unmatched. The CDR3, as DNA: TGTGCCAGCAGTGACTTGGGACAGCTTGGCTACACCTTC. Encoded protein: CASSDLGQLGYTF.

The CDR3 sequence: CAISESPGVDTEAFF. CDR3 sequence (DNA): TGTGCCATCAGTGAGTCCCCGGGGGTGGACACTGAAGCTTTCTTT. The chain recombines TRBV10-3 with TRBJ1-1; a weak D match, TRBD1 (5 bases). The CDR3 is 15 residues long. The V end was cut by 0 bases, the J end by 3 bases, with 11 bases between. Germline-derived CDR1 and CDR2 are ENHRY and SYGVKD.

This clonotype was observed many times. V is TRBV24-1 and J is TRBJ1-5; 8 bases match TRBD1. The germline V gene has CDR1 KGHDR and CDR2 SFDVKD. J gave up 6 bases and V 4 bases, and 4 bases lay outside the gene matches. The CDR3 is 14 amino acids. Written as DNA, the CDR3 is TGTGCCACCAGTGAGACAGGGGTAGGTCAGCCCCAGCATTTT. Amino acids: CATSETGVGQPQHF.

This clonotype occurred a few times. The genes are TRBV12-3 or TRBV12-4 and TRBJ2-4, with 14 bases that match TRBD2. With 5 bases clipped from V and 15 bases from J, the junction kept 15 bases outside the gene matches. This CDR3 region has 16 residues. The CDR3: CASSTSGTSGRSDAYF. CDR3 sequence (DNA): TGTGCCAGCAGTACCTCCGGGACTAGCGGGAGAAGTGATGCGTACTTC.

This clonotype showed up many times. The rearrangement links TRBV5-1 to TRBJ2-5; no reliable D call. CDR1 and CDR2 (germline): SGHRS, YFSETQ. V gave up 2 bases and J gave up 2 bases, with 7 bases separating them. The CDR3 runs to 13 residues. The CDR3 region has the DNA TGCGCCAGCAGCTTCGACCCGCAAGAGACCCAGTACTTC. This codes for CASSFDPQETQYF.

As for this clonotype: This clone may be a read error of a much larger clone one base away. This chain connects TRBV14 to TRBJ1-1; the D is unclear. The CDR3 length is 15 residues. CDR1 and CDR2 from the germline V gene are SGHDN and FVKESK. CDR3 residues: CASSQDLQMNTAAFF. The CDR3 DNA is TGTGCCAGCAGCCAAGATCTACAGATGAACACTGCAGCTTTCTTT.

The J gene is TRBJ1-1, the V gene TRBV6-2 or TRBV6-3, with D uncertain. V lost 7 bases, J lost 1 base, and 7 bases lay in between. CDR1 is MNHEY and CDR2 is SVGEGT in the germline V gene. This CDR3 spans 12 amino acids. CDR3 loop: CASKRENTEAFF. The DNA for the CDR3 is TGTGCCAGCAAGAGGGAGAACACTGAAGCTTTCTTT.

This chain joins TRBV4-1 and TRBJ1-5; TRBD1 might be the D (5 bases). The V gene lost 2 bases and the J gene lost 0 bases, with 8 bases spanning the gap. The CDR3 sequence is 15 residues long. Per germline, CDR1 MGHRA and CDR2 YSYEKL. In nucleotides, the CDR3 is TGCGCCAGCAGCCAAAGACAGAATAGCAATCAGCCCCAGCATTTT. Translated: CASSQRQNSNQPQHF.

The chain has TRBV12-3 or TRBV12-4 and TRBJ1-5; D uncertain. V lost 5 bases and J lost 7, with 15 bases in between. The CDR3 runs 14 residues. The CDR3 is CASSQTLPGQPQHF. The CDR3 DNA reads as TGTGCCAGCAGTCAGACTCTTCCGGGCCAGCCCCAGCATTTT.

V and J are TRBV7-9 and TRBJ1-6; D gene ambiguous. This CDR3 contains 13 residues. V was cut by 4 bases and J by 6 bases, with 7 bases left in between. CDR1 SEHNR and CDR2 FQNEAQ come from the germline V gene (reference sequence). CDR3 nucleotide sequence: TGTGCCAGCAGCTATAGGGCTAATTCACCCCTCCACTTT. It codes for CASSYRANSPLHF.

This clonotype occurred many times. The genes are TRBV7-9 and TRBJ1-1, with a tentative D call TRBD1 (5 bases). The V and J ends lost 3 bases and 5 bases respectively, with 19 bases between them. Germline CDR1 reads SEHNR; CDR2 reads FQNEAQ (reference sequence). The CDR3 totals 16 residues. Written as DNA, the CDR3 is TGTGCCAGCAGCTTCCTCTTGGGGGTAAGAGGTACTGAAGCTTTCTTT. This sequence encodes CASSFLLGVRGTEAFF.

The chain uses TRBV7-3 and TRBJ2-5; D tentatively fits TRBD1 or TRBD2 (6 bases each). Trimming took off 5 bases at V and 4 bases at J, with 14 bases between the two ends. Germline assignment: CDR1 SGHTA and CDR2 FQGTGA. This CDR3 region has 14 residues. The CDR3 DNA reads as TGTGCCAGCAGCCCGACTAGGGGGGCAGAGACCCAGTACTTC. Translated: CASSPTRGAETQYF.

This clonotype was detected ten times or more. One junction end does not reproduce the germline sequence, and a read error may be involved. The rearrangement joins TRBV7-7 to TRBJ2-5, with 8 bases that match TRBD1. CDR3 length equals 15 residues. From germline, CDR1 is SSHAT and CDR2 FNYEAQ (reference sequence). CDR3: CASSLGQGGQETQYF. Written as DNA, the CDR3 is TGTGCTAGCAGCTTAGGACAGGGTGGGCAAGAGACCCAGTACTTC.

About this clonotype itself: The CDR3 does not end in the conserved phenylalanine or tryptophan, so this is likely a read error. The limits of the CDR3 on the DNA are not certain, so only TCRdb's listed CDR3 is given. The chain uses TRBV15 and TRBJ2-5; the table's D gene call, TRBD1, was not cross checked with the DNA. Including both end residues, the CDR3 is 17 amino acids long. Looked up from germline, CDR1 is LNHNV and CDR2 is YYDKDF (reference sequence). The CDR3: CATSRDGGSQGGYTFGS.

This clonotype has a handful of counts. V gene TRBV7-9 combines with J gene TRBJ2-7, with D perhaps given as TRBD1 or TRBD2 (5 bases each). The length of the CDR3 is 13 residues. Germline lookup yields CDR1 SEHNR and CDR2 FQNEAQ (reference sequence). V was cut by 9 bases and J by 5 bases, with 17 bases left in between. CDR3 coding DNA: TGTGCCAGACTTTTTAAGGGGCGGGACGAGCAGTACTTC. Its translation: CARLFKGRDEQYF. Full variable domain (remainder filled in from reference TRBV7-9 and TRBJ2-7): DTGVSQNPRHKITKRGQNVTFRCDPISEHNRLYWYRQTLGQGPEFLTYFQNEAQLEKSRLLSDRFSAERPKGSFSTLEIQRTEQGDSAMYLCARLFKGRDEQYFGPGTRLTVT.

The chain combines TRBV7-2 with TRBJ2-5; tentative D call: TRBD2 (7 bases). Trimming removed 6 bases at V and 6 bases at J, with 17 bases between. From germline, CDR1 is SGHTA and CDR2 FQGNSA. The CDR3 length is 14 residues. The CDR3 DNA reads TGTACCAGCAGAGATCGAGGGAGGGGGAAGACCCAGTACTTC. Its translation is CTSRDRGRGKTQYF.

This clonotype was seen just once. V gene TRBV19 combines with J gene TRBJ1-5; D is unclear. This CDR3 has 15 amino acids. In germline, CDR1 is LNHDA, CDR2 SQIVND (reference sequence). V dropped 7 bases and J dropped 9 bases, with 22 bases sitting between them. The CDR3 DNA follows: TGTGCCAGTACCGACGGACCCCGGGTGTCTCGGCCCCAGCATTTT. Residues: CASTDGPRVSRPQHF.

This clonotype was counted between two and nine times. The junction does not match germline at one end; this may be a read error. This chain connects TRBV2 to TRBJ1-1; possibly TRBD1 for D (5 bases). The CDR3 loop spans 12 amino acids. Germline CDR1 SNHLY, CDR2 FYNNEI. The CDR3 reads CASRPGNTEVFF. CDR3 nucleotides: TGTGCCAGCAGACCAGGGAACACTGAAGTTTTCTTT.

The chain is built from TRBV10-3 and TRBJ1-2, with D possibly matching TRBD1 (5 bases). Per the germline V gene, CDR1 is ENHRY and CDR2 is SYGVKD. This CDR3 comprises 16 residues. With 10 bases removed from V and 3 bases from J, the gap between germline ends came to 24 bases. In DNA, the CDR3 is TGTGCCAGCAGGGCCAGGACAACGGCAGAGTACTATGGCTACACCTTC. Translating gives CASRARTTAEYYGYTF.

The CDR3, as DNA: TGCAGCGCGACGGCCGCTGGGGCCCAAGAGACCCAGCATTTT. Encoded protein: CSATAAGAQETQHF. The chain couples TRBV29-1 to TRBJ1-5, with D possibly TRBD1 on 5 matching bases. Germline V gene data show CDR1 as SQVTM and CDR2 as ANQGSEA. The V end was cut by 7 bases, the J end by 11 bases, with 24 bases between. The CDR3 loop spans 14 amino acids.

V is TRBV25-1 and J is TRBJ2-7; no clear D. Germline-derived CDR1 and CDR2 are MGHDK and SYGVNS. The V gene lost 8 bases and the J gene lost 1 base, with 21 bases spanning the gap. The CDR3 loop spans 16 amino acids. The CDR3 sequence: CASQVDMGIRSYEQYF. Written as DNA, the CDR3 is TGTGCCAGCCAAGTTGACATGGGGATAAGGTCCTACGAGCAGTACTTC.

This chain joins TRBV7-8 and TRBJ1-4, with 9 positions matching TRBD1. CDR3 length: 15 residues. CDR1 is SGHVS, CDR2 FQNEAQ, per germline. With V trimmed by 2 bases and J by 8 bases, 6 bases remained unmatched. The CDR3 DNA is TGTGCCAGCAGCTTAAGGGACAGGGTTGGCGAAAAACTGTTTTTT. Protein sequence: CASSLRDRVGEKLFF.